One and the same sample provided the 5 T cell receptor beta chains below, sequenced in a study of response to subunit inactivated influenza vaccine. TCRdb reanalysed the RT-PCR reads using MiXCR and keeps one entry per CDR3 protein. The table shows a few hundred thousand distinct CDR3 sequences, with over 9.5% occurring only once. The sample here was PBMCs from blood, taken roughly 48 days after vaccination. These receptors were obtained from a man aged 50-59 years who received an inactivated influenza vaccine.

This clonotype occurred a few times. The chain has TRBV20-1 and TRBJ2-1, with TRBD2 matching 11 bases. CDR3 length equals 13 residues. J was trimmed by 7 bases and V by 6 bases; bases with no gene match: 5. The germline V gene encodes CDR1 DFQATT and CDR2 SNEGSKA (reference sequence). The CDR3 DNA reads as TGCAGTGCCTTAGCGGGGGGGCATAATGAGCAGTTCTTC. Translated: CSALAGGHNEQFF.

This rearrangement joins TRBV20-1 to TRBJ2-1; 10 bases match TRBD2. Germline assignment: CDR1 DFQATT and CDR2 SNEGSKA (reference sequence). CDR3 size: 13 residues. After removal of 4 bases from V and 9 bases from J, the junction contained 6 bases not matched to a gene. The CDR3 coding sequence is TGCAGTGCTATCAGCGGGAGGGGGGGTGAGCAGTTCTTC. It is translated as CSAISGRGGEQFF.

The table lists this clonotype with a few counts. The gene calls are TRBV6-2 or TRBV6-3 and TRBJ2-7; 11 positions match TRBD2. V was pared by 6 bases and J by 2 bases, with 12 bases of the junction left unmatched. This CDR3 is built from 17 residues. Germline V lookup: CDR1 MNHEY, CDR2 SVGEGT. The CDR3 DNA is TGTGCCAGCAGCCGAGCGACTAGCGGGGCGCGCCCCTACGAGCAGTACTTC. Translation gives CASSRATSGARPYEQYF.

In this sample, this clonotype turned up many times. The CDR3 reads CASSAKDYQSNEQFF. The CDR3 region has the DNA TGTGCCAGCAGCGCGAAGGACTACCAGTCCAATGAGCAGTTCTTC. The rearrangement uses TRBV9 and TRBJ2-1, with TRBD2 as a possible D gene (6 bases). The CDR3 consists of 15 residues. Germline assignment: CDR1 SGDLS and CDR2 YYNGEE. With 3 bases removed from V and 6 bases from J, the gap between germline ends came to 16 bases.

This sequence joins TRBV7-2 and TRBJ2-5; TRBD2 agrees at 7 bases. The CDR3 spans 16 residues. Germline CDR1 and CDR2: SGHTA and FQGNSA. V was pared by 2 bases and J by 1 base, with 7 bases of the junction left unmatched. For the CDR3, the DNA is TGTGCCAGCAGCTTACCTCCCAGCGGGACCCAAGAGACCCAGTACTTC. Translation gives CASSLPPSGTQETQYF.